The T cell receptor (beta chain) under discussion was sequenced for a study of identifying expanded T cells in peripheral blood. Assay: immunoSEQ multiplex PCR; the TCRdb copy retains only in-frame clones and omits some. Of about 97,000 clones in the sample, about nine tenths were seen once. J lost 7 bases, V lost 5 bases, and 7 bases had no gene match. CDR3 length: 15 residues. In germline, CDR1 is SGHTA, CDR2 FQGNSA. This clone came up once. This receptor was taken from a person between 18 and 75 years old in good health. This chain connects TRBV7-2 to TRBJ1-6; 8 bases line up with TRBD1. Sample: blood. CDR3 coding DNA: TGTGCCAGCAGCCCTAACAGGGGGATGAATTCACCCCTCCACTTT. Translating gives CASSPNRGMNSPLHF. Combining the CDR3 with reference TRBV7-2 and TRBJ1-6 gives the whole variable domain GAGVSQSPSNKVTEKGKDVELRCDPISGHTALYWYRQSLGQGLEFLIYFQGNSAPDKSGLPSDRFSAERTGGSVSTLTIQRTQQEDSAVYLCASSPNRGMNSPLHFGNGTRLTVT.